What follows is one T cell receptor (beta chain) and its context. Its antigen is not known. Trimming cost V 5 bases and J 7 bases; bases outside gene matches: 11. CDR3 length: 15 amino acids. The germline gives CDR1 MNHNY, CDR2 SVGAGI (reference sequence). This sample stems from a study of immune cell composition in non-small cell lung cancer. Turning to the study itself: Lung adenocarcinoma or squamous carcinoma made up most tumours. Study-level results: Tumour TCR-beta clonality was not significantly tied to smoking pack-years. Top 10 clone scores and clonality were higher in squamous than adenocarcinoma. Clones >0.5% enriched in tumour were rarer in adenocarcinoma (about 35%) than squamous (approximately 80%).

Method: immunoSEQ multiplex PCR; TCRdb's copy keeps in-frame clones and lacks some. The sample shows several thousand clones, roughly three quarters of them seen only once. The specimen sequenced was lung tumor tissue. This clonotype was sampled from a human donor with non-small cell lung cancer. The chain has TRBV6-6 and TRBJ1-5, with TRBD1 matching over 7 bases. The CDR3 sequence is CASSGGQAREQPQHF. The CDR3 DNA reads as TGTGCCAGCAGTGGCGGACAGGCCCGCGAACAGCCCCAGCATTTT.